This TCR beta chain was recorded in a study of blood T cell repertoires in COVID-19. CDR1 is SGHVS, CDR2 FQNEAQ, per germline. The CDR3 is made up of 16 amino acids. Trimming took off 5 bases at V and 4 bases at J, with 15 bases between the two ends. Libraries were prepared by immunoSEQ multiplex PCR; TCRdb keeps only in-frame clonotypes and omits some of them. Among approximately 80,000 clones listed, more than 70% were seen once. The V call is TRBV7-8, the J call TRBJ2-6, with D perhaps matching TRBD2 (7 bases). This receptor was obtained from a woman older than 75 with acute or convalescent COVID-19. Material: peripheral blood. As DNA, the CDR3 is TGTGCCAGCAGCCCTAGGGGGGGGCTAGGGGCCAACGTCCTGACTTTC. Its translation is CASSPRGGLGANVLTF.